These 10 T cell receptor beta chains share one sample of origin, sequenced in a study of shared clonotypes between healthy human individuals. CD45RO-negative CD8 cells positively selected for CCR7 made up the naive population, which excluded terminally differentiated effector memory CD45RA+ cells. Sequencing used immunoSEQ multiplex PCR; TCRdb keeps in-frame clones, though not all of them. The table lists 2 million to 2.5 million clones, around 96% of them singletons, with 0.85% to 1.2% in the top ten. Sequencing used naive CD8+ T cells sorted from blood. These receptors all come from a man younger than 35 in good health.

The chain combines TRBV11-2 with TRBJ2-7; D remains unclear. The germline V gene encodes CDR1 SGHAT and CDR2 FQNNGV. Trimming took 3 bases from V and 3 from J, leaving 9 bases between them. This CDR3 is 13 amino acids long. CDR3 bases: TGTGCCAGCAGCTTTGCAGCCTACTACGAGCAGTACTTC. Protein sequence: CASSFAAYYEQYF.

This rearrangement joins TRBV28 to TRBJ1-1; perhaps TRBD1 as D (5 bases). This CDR3 region has 14 residues. Germline lookup yields CDR1 MDHEN and CDR2 SYDVKM. Trimming cost V 8 bases and J 3 bases, with 16 bases left between them. CDR3 DNA: TGTGCCAGCTCCCGGGGGGGTGAGGACACTGAAGCTTTCTTT. As protein: CASSRGGEDTEAFF.

Remarks on this clone: Different DNA sequences within this sample yield the same CDR3. The chain links TRBV4-1 to TRBJ1-1, with unresolved D. In germline, CDR1 is MGHRA, CDR2 YSYEKL. Trimming stripped 0 bases from V and 4 bases from J, with 6 bases between. The CDR3 consists of 13 residues. The CDR3 region is CASSQDIATEAFF. The CDR3 region has the DNA TGCGCCAGCAGCCAAGACATTGCCACTGAAGCTTTCTTT.

The genes are TRBV7-9 and TRBJ2-2; no reliable D call. Germline lookup yields CDR1 SEHNR and CDR2 FQNEAQ (reference sequence). The length of the CDR3 is 15 residues. V lost 3 bases, J lost 1 base, and 9 bases lay in between. The CDR3 here is CASSLLAQNTGELFF. CDR3 DNA: TGTGCCAGCAGCTTGTTAGCCCAGAACACCGGGGAGCTGTTTTTT.

This sequence joins TRBV5-4 and TRBJ1-2; weak D call: TRBD1 (5 bases). Deletions cut 0 bases from V and 8 bases from J, with 11 bases between. Germline CDR1 and CDR2: SGHNT and YYREEE (reference sequence). The CDR3 is made up of 13 amino acids. CDR3 protein: CASSLEQGKGYTF. The CDR3 DNA reads TGTGCCAGCAGCTTGGAGCAGGGTAAAGGCTACACCTTC.

J is TRBJ2-1 and V is TRBV9; possibly TRBD2 for D (7 bases). This CDR3 has 14 residues. Trimming pared 0 bases from V and 9 bases from J, leaving 13 bases between. Germline CDR1 is SGDLS and CDR2 is YYNGEE. CDR3 bases: TGTGCCAGCAGCGTAGACCCCGGGGGGCCTGAGCAGTTCTTC. Amino acids: CASSVDPGGPEQFF.

The rearrangement joins TRBV4-1 to TRBJ1-1, with 8 nucleotides matching TRBD1. The V gene end was trimmed by 3 bases and the J gene end by 1 base; junction bases not matched to a gene: 7. Germline CDR1 and CDR2: MGHRA and YSYEKL. The CDR3 sequence is 16 residues long. Written as DNA, the CDR3 is TGCGCCAGCAGCCATATACCCGGGACAGGGAACACTGAAGCTTTCTTT. As protein: CASSHIPGTGNTEAFF.

The gene calls are TRBV2 and TRBJ1-1; 9 nucleotides agree with TRBD1. Germline V gene data show CDR1 as SNHLY and CDR2 as FYNNEI. This CDR3 has 15 amino acids. V was pared by 6 bases and J by 1 base, with 6 bases of the junction left unmatched. The DNA of the CDR3 is TGTGCCAGCAGGAGGGAGGGACAGGGGAACACTGAAGCTTTCTTT. This encodes CASRREGQGNTEAFF.

This chain uses TRBV9 with TRBJ1-1, with 7 bases identical to TRBD1. Germline-derived CDR1 and CDR2 are SGDLS and YYNGEE. The CDR3 spans 15 residues. The V segment lost 0 bases and the J segment 0 bases; nucleotides outside the gene matches: 2. The CDR3 bases are TGTGCCAGCAGCGTAGAGGGGGCCCTGAACACTGAAGCTTTCTTT. It specifies CASSVEGALNTEAFF.

The DNA of the CDR3 is TGTGCCAGCAGTTTATTCGGCGGGGGCACAGATACGCAGTATTTT. Encoded protein: CASSLFGGGTDTQYF. The chain uses TRBV27 and TRBJ2-3; weak D call: TRBD2 (6 bases). V dropped 1 base and J dropped 1 base, with 9 bases sitting between them. CDR3 length: 15 residues. From germline, CDR1 is MNHEY and CDR2 SMNVEV (reference sequence).